This record looks at one TCR beta chain sequence and its context. Its ends do not fully match the called genes, so a read error is possible. The data were obtained in a study of molecular identifiers for immune sequencing clone quantification. Study as a whole: Replicate runs used RNA from roughly 18,000 or 92,000 naive CD8 cells, which was split five ways into aliquots, and four of those aliquots were then sequenced.

TCRdb reprocessed the PCR reads via MiXCR and lists one record per CDR3 protein. Of about 640,000 distinct CDR3 sequences listed, 20% are singletons. This CDR3 spans 16 amino acids. A CD8+CD4-CCR7+CD45RA+ phenotype served as the sorting definition for naive CD8 T cells. Sequencing used naive CD8+ T cells from blood, with Jurkat cell RNA spiked in. Specified subset: FACS-sorted CD8+CD4-CCR7+CD45RA+ naive T cells. This TCR was sampled from a human donor in good health. Some libraries in this study had Jurkat cell RNA spiked in. The rearrangement uses TRBV5-3 and TRBJ2-1, with D possibly TRBD2 on 6 matching bases. TRBV5-3 is an ORF; its function is uncertain. Here the CDR3 reads CASSLPTGESCNEQFF. The CDR3 DNA follows: TGTGCCAGCAGCTTGCCGACGGGGGAGTCCTGCAATGAGCAGTTCTTC.